The 32 T cell receptor beta chains below were found in one sample sequenced in a study of neoadjuvant anti-PD-1 for oral cavity cancer (dated by TCRdb to the early 2020s). What this sample's time point label stands for: before neoadjuvant nivolumab. The library was made by the immunoSEQ multiplex PCR assay. The clones in this table, taken by TCRdb from immuneACCESS, are in-frame only. Not every clone is retained; where verified, under half of the shortfall comes from an unresolved V gene, and the cause of the rest is unknown. The sample data list fewer than 35,000 clones, and 87% of these were observed just once. The ten largest clones capture approximately 3.7% of the sample. Material: PBMCs, obtained before nivolumab (anti-PD-1) treatment. The receptors were sampled from a person between 40 and 79 years old with oral cavity squamous cell carcinoma.

The chain carries TRBV27 and TRBJ2-3; TRBD2 aligns across 10 bases. The CDR3 is 17 amino acids. CDR1 is MNHEY, CDR2 SMNVEV, per germline (reference sequence). Trimming cost V 3 bases and J 6 bases; bases outside gene matches: 12. CDR3 residues: CASSLLTSGRAMDTQYF. CDR3 DNA: TGTGCCAGCAGTTTGCTGACTAGCGGGCGGGCCATGGATACGCAGTATTTT.

The chain carries TRBV29-1 and TRBJ1-2; 9 positions agree with TRBD1. Germline CDR1 is SQVTM and CDR2 is ANQGSEA. J was trimmed by 7 bases and V by 5 bases; bases with no gene match: 11. The CDR3 loop spans 14 amino acids. The chain's CDR3 is CSVLTGGNRSGYTF. In DNA form, the CDR3 reads TGCAGCGTTTTGACAGGGGGAAATAGGAGTGGCTACACCTTC.

This clone was picked up one time. This chain connects TRBV5-1 to TRBJ2-5, with 8 bases aligning to TRBD1. Per the germline V gene, CDR1 is SGHRS and CDR2 is YFSETQ. This CDR3 region has 15 residues. The ends lost 0 bases at V and 5 bases at J; junction bases unmatched: 6. In DNA form, the CDR3 reads TGCGCCAGCAGCTTGGTTGCAGGGGGCGGTGAGACCCAGTACTTC. Translated, it gives CASSLVAGGGETQYF.

In this sample, this clone turned up a few times. CDR3: CASSSPGRHYEQYF. The CDR3 nucleotides read TGTGCCAGCAGTTCCCCCGGCAGGCACTACGAGCAGTACTTC. The V call is TRBV28, the J call TRBJ2-7; D is unresolved. The V end lost 4 bases, the J end lost 3 bases, and 13 bases lay between the germline ends. Germline V lookup: CDR1 MDHEN, CDR2 SYDVKM. This CDR3 is 14 amino acids long. The complete variable domain, with remaining parts taken from reference TRBV28 and TRBJ2-7, reads DVKVTQSSRYLVKRTGEKVFLECVQDMDHENMFWYRQDPGLGLRLIYFSYDVKMKEKGDIPEGYSVSREKKERFSLILESASTNQTSMYLCASSSPGRHYEQYFGPGTRLTVT.

The sample holds one count of this clone. CDR3 sequence (DNA): TGTGCCAGCTCACCATTAGTCCTTGGACAGGGGGCCGAGCAGTACTTC. It yields the protein CASSPLVLGQGAEQYF. J is TRBJ2-7 and V is TRBV18, with 11 bases fitting TRBD1. Germline CDR1 KGHSH, CDR2 LQKENI. This CDR3 comprises 16 residues. Trimming took 2 bases from V and 6 from J; bases not matched to a gene: 9.

This clone was found a few times. The chain couples TRBV29-1 to TRBJ1-5; maybe TRBD1 (6 bases). The CDR3 runs to 12 residues. Trimming removed 7 bases at V and 4 bases at J, with 11 bases between. Germline CDR1 SQVTM, CDR2 ANQGSEA. The CDR3, as DNA: TGCAGCGCGAGGGGGGGGAATCAGCCCCAGCATTTT. Encoded protein: CSARGGNQPQHF.

This chain joins TRBV7-9 and TRBJ2-3; TRBD1 is a possible D gene (5 bases). The V end lost 0 bases, the J end lost 3 bases, and 10 bases lay between the germline ends. This CDR3 comprises 15 residues. Looked up from germline, CDR1 is SEHNR and CDR2 is FQNEAQ (reference sequence). CDR3 sequence reads: CASSLAVGETDTQYF. CDR3 sequence (DNA): TGTGCCAGCAGCTTAGCTGTAGGGGAAACAGATACGCAGTATTTT.

The chain couples TRBV7-9 to TRBJ1-6; 8 positions agree with TRBD1. The CDR3 is 15 amino acids. Germline CDR1 and CDR2: SEHNR and FQNEAQ (reference sequence). V lost 4 bases and J lost 5; bases outside the gene matches: 4. CDR3 region: CASSSNRGDNSPLHF. In DNA form, the CDR3 reads TGTGCCAGCAGCTCAAACAGGGGGGATAATTCACCCCTCCACTTT.

This clone was seen once. The chain couples TRBV4-3 to TRBJ1-2, with D uncertain. Between the trimmed V and J ends, which lost 0 bases and 1 base, there was a span of 12 bases. Per the germline V gene, CDR1 is LGHNA and CDR2 is YSLEER. The CDR3 has 16 amino acids. The CDR3 region has the DNA TGCGCCAGCAGCCAAGATTATAGAGAGGATAACTATGGCTACACCTTC. This codes for CASSQDYREDNYGYTF.

The chain recombines TRBV7-8 with TRBJ1-2, with D perhaps TRBD1 (5 bases). This CDR3 contains 15 residues. Germline CDR1 reads SGHVS; CDR2 reads FQNEAQ. V was cut by 0 bases and J by 4 bases, with 12 bases left in between. This CDR3 is CASSLASREAYGYTF. CDR3 DNA: TGTGCCAGCAGCTTAGCTTCCAGGGAGGCCTATGGCTACACCTTC.

The V gene is TRBV18, the J gene TRBJ2-7, with D hard to call. Germline CDR1 reads KGHSH; CDR2 reads LQKENI. The V end lost 3 bases, the J end lost 3 bases, and 9 bases lay between the germline ends. CDR3 size: 13 residues. In DNA, the CDR3 is TGTGCCAGCTCACCGACCGAAGTCTACGAGCAGTACTTC. This translates into CASSPTEVYEQYF.

The chain is built from TRBV7-2 and TRBJ1-3; tentative D call: TRBD1 (5 bases). CDR1 and CDR2 from the germline V gene are SGHTA and FQGNSA. V gave up 5 bases and J gave up 0 bases, with 14 bases separating them. This CDR3 is 16 amino acids long. CDR3 in amino acids: CASSARGGTSGNTIYF. CDR3 bases: TGTGCCAGCAGCGCTAGAGGAGGGACCTCTGGAAACACCATATATTTT.

The chain has TRBV6-5 and TRBJ1-1; D gene uncertain. CDR1 MNHEY and CDR2 SVGAGI come from the germline V gene. V was clipped by 6 bases and J by 11 bases, with 22 bases between them. This CDR3 is built from 14 residues. The CDR3: CASRPDNLLRGAFF. CDR3 DNA sequence: TGTGCCAGCAGGCCCGATAACCTCCTCCGAGGGGCTTTCTTT.

This clone has just one count. The chain links TRBV7-9 to TRBJ2-5, with 10 bases identical to TRBD1. The CDR3 runs 15 residues. The trim removed 5 bases at V and 4 bases at J, leaving 7 bases unmatched. CDR1 is SEHNR, CDR2 FQNEAQ, per germline (reference sequence). CDR3 sequence reads: CASSLSDRGGETQYF. CDR3 DNA sequence: TGTGCCAGCAGCCTCTCGGACAGGGGGGGAGAGACCCAGTACTTC. Combining the CDR3 with reference TRBV7-9 and TRBJ2-5 gives the whole variable domain DTGVSQNPRHKITKRGQNVTFRCDPISEHNRLYWYRQTLGQGPEFLTYFQNEAQLEKSRLLSDRFSAERPKGSFSTLEIQRTEQGDSAMYLCASSLSDRGGETQYFGPGTRLLVL.

The gene calls are TRBV9 and TRBJ2-1; TRBD2 matches at 16 bases. The CDR3 is 19 residues long. Looked up from germline, CDR1 is SGDLS and CDR2 is YYNGEE. The V gene end was trimmed by 2 bases and the J gene end by 7 bases; junction bases not matched to a gene: 12. The CDR3 region has the DNA TGTGCCAGCAGCGTCCTCCCCGGGACTAGCGGGGGGGCCGGTAATGAGCAGTTCTTC. It specifies CASSVLPGTSGGAGNEQFF.

In its sample, this clone was seen once. V is TRBV30 and J is TRBJ1-5; D is perhaps TRBD1 (6 bases). The length of the CDR3 is 13 residues. Germline V gene sequence: CDR1 GTSNPN, CDR2 SVGIG (reference sequence). Trimming left V 2 bases short and J 6 bases short, with 11 bases between. As DNA, the CDR3 is TGTGCCTGGAGTAGGGGGGCTGGTCAGCCCCAGCATTTT. Translation: CAWSRGAGQPQHF.

This rearrangement joins TRBV7-2 to TRBJ2-5; 9 bases match TRBD2. Germline V gene lookup returns CDR1 SGHTA and CDR2 FQGNSA. With 2 bases clipped from V and 2 bases from J, the junction kept 3 bases outside the gene matches. The CDR3 is made up of 15 amino acids. CDR3 amino acids: CASSLPSGGQETQYF. DNA for the CDR3: TGTGCCAGCAGCTTACCCAGCGGGGGGCAAGAGACCCAGTACTTC.

The chain joins TRBV29-1 to TRBJ1-1; 8 bases are a match to TRBD1. Germline assignment: CDR1 SQVTM and CDR2 ANQGSEA. This CDR3 is 16 amino acids long. V lost 6 bases and J lost 1; bases outside the gene matches: 13. CDR3: CSVYRGQVQPNTEAFF. The CDR3 bases are TGCAGCGTGTACAGGGGACAGGTACAACCGAACACTGAAGCTTTCTTT.

This chain links TRBV4-2 with TRBJ1-2; D gene uncertain. Germline V gene lookup returns CDR1 LGHNA and CDR2 YNFKEQ. The CDR3 runs 18 residues. Trimming took 1 base from V and 5 from J, leaving 23 bases between them. The DNA for the CDR3 is TGTGCCAGCAGCCAAGGAGGGTCTGTGGAGGGTCGGGAGTATGGCTACACCTTC. Protein product: CASSQGGSVEGREYGYTF.

The V call is TRBV2, the J call TRBJ2-5; D ambiguous. The CDR3 spans 11 residues. Deletions cut 6 bases from V and 3 bases from J, with 5 bases between. Germline CDR1 SNHLY, CDR2 FYNNEI. The DNA of the CDR3 is TGTGCCAGCAGGCCAGAAGAGACCCAGTACTTC. It is translated as CASRPEETQYF.

The rearrangement links TRBV7-2 to TRBJ1-1; D not resolved. V was pared by 2 bases and J by 1 base, with 5 bases between. The CDR3 runs to 13 residues. The germline CDR1 and CDR2 sequences are SGHTA and FQGNSA. CDR3 DNA sequence: TGTGCCAGCAGCTTAAGTAGGAACACTGAAGCTTTCTTT. Translated, it gives CASSLSRNTEAFF. Drawing the rest from reference TRBV7-2 and TRBJ1-1, the complete variable domain is GAGVSQSPSNKVTEKGKDVELRCDPISGHTALYWYRQSLGQGLEFLIYFQGNSAPDKSGLPSDRFSAERTGGSVSTLTIQRTQQEDSAVYLCASSLSRNTEAFFGQGTRLTVV.

The gene calls are TRBV19 and TRBJ2-5; 8 bases are shared with TRBD1. CDR3 length: 14 amino acids. V shed 9 bases, J shed 5 bases, and the junction held 11 bases outside the gene matches. Germline values: CDR1 LNHDA, CDR2 SQIVND (reference sequence). The CDR3 loop reads CASQSDRAMETQYF. CDR3 coding DNA: TGTGCCAGCCAATCGGACAGGGCGATGGAGACCCAGTACTTC.

The V gene is TRBV6-6, the J gene TRBJ2-7; 13 bases are a match to TRBD2. CDR1 is MNHNY, CDR2 SVGAGI, per germline (reference sequence). Trimming at V came to 6 bases and at J to 3 bases, leaving 5 bases not matched to a gene. CDR3 length: 15 residues. CDR3 bases: TGTGCCAGCAGGCGGGGGACTAGCGGGGACTACGAGCAGTACTTC. Translation gives CASRRGTSGDYEQYF.

This clone was counted once. The V call is TRBV30, the J call TRBJ1-4, with 11 bases that match TRBD1. There are 14 residues in the CDR3. J gave up 8 bases and V 1 base, and 3 bases lay outside the gene matches. From germline, CDR1 is GTSNPN and CDR2 SVGIG (reference sequence). The CDR3 region is CAWSGDRGKEKLFF. DNA of the CDR3: TGTGCCTGGAGTGGGGACAGGGGGAAGGAAAAACTGTTTTTT.

The chain uses TRBV27 and TRBJ2-7, with 10 positions matching TRBD1. The CDR3 is 14 amino acids. Trimming cost V 6 bases and J 4 bases; bases outside gene matches: 6. Germline assignment: CDR1 MNHEY and CDR2 SMNVEV (reference sequence). CDR3 region: CASSHRDRGYEQYF. CDR3 sequence (DNA): TGTGCCAGCAGCCACCGGGACAGGGGTTACGAGCAGTACTTC.

The chain employs TRBV5-1 and TRBJ1-1, with 9 bases that match TRBD1. Unmatched junction bases numbered 15, after V lost 4 bases and J lost 5 bases. The CDR3 runs to 17 residues. Germline lookup yields CDR1 SGHRS and CDR2 YFSETQ. The chain's CDR3 is CASSPFPGQGWLTEAFF. CDR3 sequence (DNA): TGCGCCAGCAGCCCCTTTCCGGGACAGGGATGGTTAACTGAAGCTTTCTTT.

The chain couples TRBV14 to TRBJ1-1; possibly TRBD1 for D (5 bases). Germline V gene lookup returns CDR1 SGHDN and CDR2 FVKESK. Trimming pared 4 bases from V and 4 bases from J, leaving 19 bases between. The CDR3 sequence is 16 residues long. CDR3 protein: CASSPQAGRGFTEAFF. The CDR3 nucleotides read TGTGCCAGCAGCCCCCAAGCGGGCCGGGGGTTCACTGAAGCTTTCTTT.

This chain links TRBV5-1 with TRBJ1-2; D ambiguous. The V end lost 0 bases, the J end lost 4 bases, and 7 bases lay between the germline ends. Germline assignment: CDR1 SGHRS and CDR2 YFSETQ. The CDR3 runs 13 residues. The CDR3 DNA sequence: TGCGCCAGCAGCTTGGCGTCAGGCTATGGCTACACCTTC. It specifies CASSLASGYGYTF.

This clone is a singleton in its sample. The genes are TRBV5-1 and TRBJ1-2, with no clear D. This CDR3 has 14 residues. V lost 3 bases and J 1 base, leaving 10 bases between the germline ends. In germline, CDR1 is SGHRS, CDR2 YFSETQ. The CDR3 DNA follows: TGCGCCAGCAGCTCTAGGACGGATAACTATGGCTACACCTTC. This gives the protein CASSSRTDNYGYTF.

The V gene is TRBV6-6, the J gene TRBJ1-5; D is unclear. The V and J ends lost 7 bases and 0 bases respectively, with 7 bases between them. There are 13 residues in the CDR3. The germline V gene has CDR1 MNHNY and CDR2 SVGAGI (reference sequence). The CDR3 bases are TGTGCCAGCAAGGTGAATAGCAATCAGCCCCAGCATTTT. This translates into CASKVNSNQPQHF.

The genes are TRBV27 and TRBJ1-2; a weak D match, TRBD1 (6 bases). CDR3 size: 13 residues. V lost 5 bases to trimming and J lost 4 bases, with 11 bases between them. The germline V gene encodes CDR1 MNHEY and CDR2 SMNVEV (reference sequence). In nucleotides, the CDR3 is TGTGCCAGCAGTCAGACAGGCACCTATGGCTACACCTTC. This sequence encodes CASSQTGTYGYTF.

Only a few counts were recorded for this clone. This chain uses TRBV4-3 with TRBJ2-1; 12 bases fit TRBD1. From germline, CDR1 is LGHNA and CDR2 YSLEER. V shed 4 bases, J shed 9 bases, and the junction held 4 bases outside the gene matches. The CDR3 runs 14 residues. The CDR3 sequence is CASSPGQGASEQFF. The CDR3 region has the DNA TGCGCCAGCAGCCCGGGACAGGGGGCTAGTGAGCAGTTCTTC.